One TCR beta chain is described in this entry. The antigen remains undetermined. At one boundary the junction diverges from the germline segment, which might be a read error. Next came a second PCR, run for about 7 to 12 cycles, which used a sample-barcoded 5' primer along with a J-beta primer mix. Sequencing yielded, for each sample, at least 3 million paired-end reads carrying CDR3. Using its own MiXCR run on the 5' RACE reads, TCRdb lists one record per CDR3 protein. The sample holds roughly 1,500,000 distinct CDR3 sequences; 34% are singletons and the top ten take 11%. RNA extraction gave at least 5 micrograms of total RNA per sample. The data belong to a study of blood T cells in healthy people across ages. Study-level results: A conclusive naive versus antigen-experienced comparison was prevented by the unsorted PBMCs. The recorded TCR beta diversity per million T cells decreased in a roughly linear manner with age.

The CDR3 loop spans 18 amino acids. The V gene's germline CDR1 is SEHNR and CDR2 FQNEAQ (reference sequence). This clonotype was obtained from a woman in her 30s in good health. Sequenced: blood. V gene TRBV7-9 combines with J gene TRBJ2-1; 8 bases match TRBD1. For the CDR3, the DNA is TGTGCCAGCAGCCCGTTCTCGGGGTCGAGGACAGGGTACAATAAGCAGTTCTTC. Encoded protein: CASSPFSGSRTGYNKQFF.